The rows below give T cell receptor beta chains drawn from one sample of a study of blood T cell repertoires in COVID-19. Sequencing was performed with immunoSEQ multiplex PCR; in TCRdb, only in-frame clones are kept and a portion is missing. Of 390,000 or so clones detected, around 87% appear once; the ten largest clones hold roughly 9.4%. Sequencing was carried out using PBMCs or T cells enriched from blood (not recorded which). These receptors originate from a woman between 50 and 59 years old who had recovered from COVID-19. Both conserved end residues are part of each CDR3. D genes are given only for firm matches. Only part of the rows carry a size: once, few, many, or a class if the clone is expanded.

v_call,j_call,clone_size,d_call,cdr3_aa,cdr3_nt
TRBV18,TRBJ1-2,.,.,CASSGQEGNYGYTF,TGTGCCAGCTCAGGGCAAGAGGGCAACTATGGCTACACCTTC
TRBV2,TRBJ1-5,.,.,CASSSGPQDQPQHF,TGTGCCAGCAGTTCAGGGCCACAAGATCAGCCCCAGCATTTT
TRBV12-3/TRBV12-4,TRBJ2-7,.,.,CASSQTSLWEQYF,TGTGCCAGCAGTCAGACATCCCTCTGGGAGCAGTACTTC
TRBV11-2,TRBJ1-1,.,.,CASSNSGGRHANTEAFF,TGTGCCAGCAGTAACTCAGGTGGTCGACATGCGAACACTGAAGCTTTCTTT
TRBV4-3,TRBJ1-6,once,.,CASSQVEGAYNSPLHF,TGCGCCAGCAGCCAAGTGGAAGGGGCTTATAATTCACCCCTCCACTTT
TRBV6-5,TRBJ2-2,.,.,CASSYRAQGSTGELFF,TGTGCCAGCAGTTATCGGGCGCAGGGGAGCACCGGGGAGCTGTTTTTT
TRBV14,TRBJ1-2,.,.,CASSKAFPLRHF,TGTGCCAGCAGCAAGGCATTCCCCCTTCGACACTTC
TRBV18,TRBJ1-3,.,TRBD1,CASSPGGQGAYTIYF,TGTGCCAGCTCACCCGGCGGACAGGGGGCATACACCATATATTTT
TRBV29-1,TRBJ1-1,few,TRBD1,CSANGQGTLNTEAFF,TGCAGCGCCAACGGACAGGGTACCTTGAACACTGAAGCTTTCTTT
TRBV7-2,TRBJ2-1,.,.,CASSLNPSSYNEQFF,TGTGCCAGCAGCTTAAACCCTAGCTCCTACAATGAGCAGTTCTTC
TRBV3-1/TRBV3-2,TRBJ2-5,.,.,CASSLGGGETQYF,TGTGCCAGCAGCCTAGGGGGTGGGGAGACCCAGTACTTC
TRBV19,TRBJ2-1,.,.,CASSIKGRGYNEQFF,TGTGCCAGTAGTATAAAGGGCAGGGGATACAATGAGCAGTTCTTC
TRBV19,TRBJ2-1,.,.,CASSTTGIAYNEQFF,TGTGCCAGTAGTACTACAGGGATCGCCTACAATGAGCAGTTCTTC
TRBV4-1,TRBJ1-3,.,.,CASSQAAGNTIYF,TGCGCCAGCAGCCAAGCGGCTGGAAACACCATATATTTT
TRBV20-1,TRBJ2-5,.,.,CSGLDLETQYF,TGCAGTGGACTAGATCTCGAGACCCAGTACTTC
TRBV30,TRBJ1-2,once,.,CAWTYRTQGFNYGYTF,TGTGCCTGGACTTACCGAACTCAGGGATTCAACTATGGCTACACCTTC
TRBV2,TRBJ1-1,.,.,CASSAQGQNTEAFF,TGTGCCAGCAGTGCGCAGGGACAGAACACTGAAGCTTTCTTT
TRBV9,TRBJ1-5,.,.,CASSRDRENQPQHF,TGTGCCAGCAGCCGTGACAGAGAGAATCAGCCCCAGCATTTT